These T cell receptor beta chains were read from a single sample in a study of blood T cell repertoires in COVID-19. The table came from immunoSEQ multiplex PCR; TCRdb's copy has only in-frame clones and leaves some out. The table lists 250,000 or so clones, approximately 90% of them singletons. Sequenced sample: PBMCs or T cells enriched from blood (not recorded which). Receptors were obtained from a woman aged 25 to 39 with acute COVID-19. Each CDR3 is given without its conserved first and last residue. A D gene is named only where the DNA matches it firmly. Expanded clones are given a class, and other clones once, few, many or no size at all.

>-|TRBV6-2/TRBV6-3|-|TRBJ2-2
ASSYFVAGELF
>-|TRBV28|TRBD1|TRBJ2-4
ASSTGQAGGNIQY
>once|TRBV9|TRBD2|TRBJ2-3
ASSPSQREGGDTQY
>-|TRBV4-1|-|TRBJ1-1
ASSQVGPGTEAF
>-|TRBV19|TRBD2|TRBJ2-1
ASSSVAGGDNEQF
>-|TRBV4-1|-|TRBJ2-7
ASSQEIITDRSYEQY
>-|TRBV27|-|TRBJ2-5
ASSSTGWGETQY
>-|TRBV29-1|TRBD2|TRBJ2-7
SVVTGTSFEQY
>-|TRBV21-1|-|TRBJ1-3
ASIQGMTGAISGNTIY
>-|TRBV19|TRBD2|TRBJ2-7
ASSTTSGRGRGEQY
>few|TRBV7-9|-|TRBJ1-3
ASSPGGSGGNTIY